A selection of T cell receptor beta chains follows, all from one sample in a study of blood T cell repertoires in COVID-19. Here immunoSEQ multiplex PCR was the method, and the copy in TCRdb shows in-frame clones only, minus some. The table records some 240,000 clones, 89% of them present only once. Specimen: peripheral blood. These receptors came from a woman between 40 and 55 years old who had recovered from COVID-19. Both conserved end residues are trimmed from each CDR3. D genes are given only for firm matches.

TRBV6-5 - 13 ASRTSGLPSYEQY
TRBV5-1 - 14 ASSITAEVSTDTQY
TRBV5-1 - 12 ASSFFGQQETQY
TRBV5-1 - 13 ASSVGGPRWETQY
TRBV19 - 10 ASSPLADTQY
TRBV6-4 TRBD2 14 ASSGLAGTGTDTQY
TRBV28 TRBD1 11 ASSVSGGYGYT
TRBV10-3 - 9 AISGGSGYT
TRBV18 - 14 ASSPPGHVNTGELF
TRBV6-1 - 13 ASSEEAGVAYEQY
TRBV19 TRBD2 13 ASNVAGALYNEQF
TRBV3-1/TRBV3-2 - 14 ASTLYGTRPTDTQY
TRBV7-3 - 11 ASSLQADREQF
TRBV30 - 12 AWSVLAGANVLT